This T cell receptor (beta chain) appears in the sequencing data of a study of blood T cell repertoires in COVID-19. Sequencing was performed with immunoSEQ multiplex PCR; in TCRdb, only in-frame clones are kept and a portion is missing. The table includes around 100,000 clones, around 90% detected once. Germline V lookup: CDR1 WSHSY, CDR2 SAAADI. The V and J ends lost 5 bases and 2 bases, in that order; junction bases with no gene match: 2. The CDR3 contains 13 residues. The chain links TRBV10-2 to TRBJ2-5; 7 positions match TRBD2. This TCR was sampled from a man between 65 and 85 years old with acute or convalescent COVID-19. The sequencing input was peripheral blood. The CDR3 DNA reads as TGCGCCAGCAGTACGGGGGGACAAGAGACCCAGTACTTC. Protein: CASSTGGQETQYF.